A single sample is the source of the 26 T cell receptor beta chains below, sequenced in a study of cytomegalovirus exposure and HLA in healthy donors. The PCR made use of 60 Vbeta and 13 Jbeta primers. Here immunoSEQ multiplex PCR was the method, and the copy in TCRdb shows in-frame clones only, minus some. In the table there are over 110,000 clones, 75% to 90% of which are singletons. Sequencing was done on a sample of PBMCs. All receptors derive from a middle-aged man in good health and CMV-seronegative.

The J gene is TRBJ1-6, the V gene TRBV28; 8 bases fit TRBD1. The CDR3 is 15 residues long. Losses at the gene ends were 5 bases for V and 5 bases for J; bases not matched to a gene: 5. Per germline, CDR1 MDHEN and CDR2 SYDVKM. CDR3 nucleotides: TGTGCCAGCAGTGCCAGGGGGCTGGATAATTCACCCCTCCACTTT. It specifies CASSARGLDNSPLHF.

On this clone itself: The sample carries other DNA sequences with the same CDR3. This rearrangement joins TRBV29-1 to TRBJ1-2, with D unclear. The CDR3 consists of 11 residues. V was cut by 4 bases and J by 3 bases, with 6 bases left in between. Per the germline V gene, CDR1 is SQVTM and CDR2 is ANQGSEA. CDR3 nucleotides: TGCAGCGTTGGTCAGGACTATGGCTACACCTTC. It encodes CSVGQDYGYTF.

The chain links TRBV6-1 to TRBJ1-6; 7 bases align to TRBD1. There are 13 residues in the CDR3. The ends lost 4 bases at V and 8 bases at J; junction bases unmatched: 2. Germline V gene data show CDR1 as MNHNS and CDR2 as SASEGT. The CDR3 region has the DNA TGTGCCAGCAGTGGGGACAGCTATTCACCCCTCCACTTT. This encodes CASSGDSYSPLHF.

The V call is TRBV7-9, the J call TRBJ2-1; D gene unclear. The CDR3 length is 13 residues. Germline V CDR1 and CDR2: SEHNR, FQNEAQ (reference sequence). Trimming cost V 2 bases and J 6 bases, with 8 bases left between them. The CDR3 region has the DNA TGTGCCAGCAGCTTACCACAGCTCAATGAGCAGTTCTTC. It yields the protein CASSLPQLNEQFF.

The rearrangement uses TRBV2 and TRBJ2-3; D perhaps matches TRBD1 (5 bases). This CDR3 contains 16 residues. The germline V gene has CDR1 SNHLY and CDR2 FYNNEI. V lost 7 bases to trimming and J lost 0 bases, with 17 bases between them. CDR3 region: CASIGARQFSTDTQYF. The CDR3 DNA is TGTGCCAGCATTGGAGCACGACAGTTTAGCACAGATACGCAGTATTTT.

This clone was detected a few times. The V and J genes are TRBV19 and TRBJ1-1; D remains ambiguous. V was pared by 1 base and J by 1 base, with 13 bases between. This CDR3 has 16 amino acids. Germline-derived CDR1 and CDR2 are LNHDA and SQIVND (reference sequence). The DNA for the CDR3 is TGTGCCAGTAGTATAGGGTGGGAGGGCCCGAACACTGAAGCTTTCTTT. This gives the protein CASSIGWEGPNTEAFF.

This chain uses TRBV5-1 with TRBJ1-1; D call uncertain. With 0 bases removed from V and 0 bases from J, the gap between germline ends came to 15 bases. Germline CDR1 reads SGHRS; CDR2 reads YFSETQ. The CDR3 is 17 residues long. The CDR3 DNA sequence: TGCGCCAGCAGCTTGGTTGTTTTGGGCAGCATGAACACTGAAGCTTTCTTT. Translated: CASSLVVLGSMNTEAFF.

The genes are TRBV10-3 and TRBJ2-7; D is uncertain. This CDR3 spans 14 amino acids. Trimming left V 0 bases short and J 2 bases short, with 8 bases between. Germline V gene lookup returns CDR1 ENHRY and CDR2 SYGVKD. The CDR3 sequence: CAISESGQPYEQYF. CDR3 coding DNA: TGTGCCATCAGTGAGTCTGGGCAGCCCTACGAGCAGTACTTC.

J is TRBJ2-1 and V is TRBV7-9; the match to TRBD1 covers 8 bases. Losses at the gene ends were 5 bases for V and 7 bases for J; bases not matched to a gene: 10. Germline V gene data show CDR1 as SEHNR and CDR2 as FQNEAQ (reference sequence). This CDR3 has 15 amino acids. CDR3 amino acids: CASSQTGVERNEQFF. CDR3 bases: TGTGCCAGCAGCCAGACAGGGGTAGAAAGGAATGAGCAGTTCTTC.

The rearrangement links TRBV6-1 to TRBJ1-1; D is unclear. This CDR3 region has 11 residues. CDR1 MNHNS and CDR2 SASEGT come from the germline V gene. The germline V and J ends were trimmed by 6 bases and 4 bases, with 6 bases remaining between them. The chain's CDR3 is CASRRATEAFF. DNA of the CDR3: TGTGCCAGCAGGCGGGCCACTGAAGCTTTCTTT.

The chain couples TRBV9 to TRBJ2-2; D uncertain. The CDR3 is 16 residues long. Looked up from germline, CDR1 is SGDLS and CDR2 is YYNGEE. V was pared by 0 bases and J by 0 bases, with 9 bases between. CDR3: CASSVDRRSNTGELFF. The CDR3 DNA follows: TGTGCCAGCAGCGTAGATCGGCGGTCGAACACCGGGGAGCTGTTTTTT.

The chain has TRBV12-5 and TRBJ1-1; D gene uncertain. This CDR3 comprises 16 residues. The V gene's germline CDR1 is LGHNT and CDR2 FRNRAP. V gave up 0 bases and J gave up 6 bases, with 17 bases separating them. The CDR3 DNA is TGTGCTAGTGGTTTGGTCCAGTACCAAGAGGGTGCTGAAGCTTTCTTT. Protein: CASGLVQYQEGAEAFF. Together with reference TRBV12-5 and TRBJ1-1, the CDR3 gives the full variable domain: DARVTQTPRHKVTEMGQEVTMRCQPILGHNTVFWYRQTMMQGLELLAYFRNRAPLDDSGMPKDRFSAEMPDATLATLKIQPSEPRDSAVYFCASGLVQYQEGAEAFFGQGTRLTVV.

This clone was recorded once. This chain uses TRBV2 with TRBJ2-5; 14 nucleotides match TRBD2. CDR1 is SNHLY, CDR2 FYNNEI, per germline. V dropped 6 bases and J dropped 2; count of bases not matched to a gene: 14. CDR3 size: 19 residues. Here the CDR3 DNA reads TGTGCCAGCAGGCGCTTCGGGACTAGCGGGGGAGGACTACAAGAGACCCAGTACTTC. Its translation is CASRRFGTSGGGLQETQYF.

This chain links TRBV9 with TRBJ2-1; D perhaps matches TRBD1 (6 bases). The germline CDR1 and CDR2 sequences are SGDLS and YYNGEE. This CDR3 has 14 amino acids. Deletions cut 7 bases from V and 0 bases from J, with 11 bases between. The CDR3 coding sequence is TGTGCCAGCGGAGCAGGGGTCTCCTACAATGAGCAGTTCTTC. It is translated as CASGAGVSYNEQFF.

The chain carries TRBV27 and TRBJ2-3; D not certain. V was shortened by 6 bases and J by 0 bases, with 10 bases between the two germline ends. The CDR3 consists of 14 residues. Per the germline V gene, CDR1 is MNHEY and CDR2 is SMNVEV (reference sequence). The CDR3 coding sequence is TGTGCCAGCAGCGGCAGACAAAGCACAGATACGCAGTATTTT. This gives the protein CASSGRQSTDTQYF.

The chain recombines TRBV19 with TRBJ2-3; D might be TRBD2 (6 bases). Trimming stripped 10 bases from V and 2 bases from J, with 10 bases between. There are 12 residues in the CDR3. Germline CDR1 LNHDA, CDR2 SQIVND (reference sequence). The CDR3 sequence is CATASDTDTQYF. The CDR3 bases are TGTGCCACCGCTAGCGACACAGATACGCAGTATTTT.

DNA for the CDR3: TGTGCCAGCAGCTTATATGCTACTAGCGGGGGGAGCACAGATACGCAGTATTTT. This encodes CASSLYATSGGSTDTQYF. V is TRBV7-8 and J is TRBJ2-3; 12 bases align to TRBD2. Germline trimming cut 2 bases from V and 0 bases from J; bases unmatched to any gene: 6. The V gene's germline CDR1 is SGHVS and CDR2 FQNEAQ. The CDR3 runs to 18 residues.

The rearrangement joins TRBV11-2 to TRBJ2-2; 8 bases fit TRBD2. CDR3 length: 16 amino acids. The germline gives CDR1 SGHAT, CDR2 FQNNGV. The J segment lost 2 bases and the V segment lost 0 bases, leaving 2 bases of the junction unmatched. The CDR3 is CASSLEGTSNTGELFF. In DNA, the CDR3 is TGTGCCAGCAGCTTAGAGGGGACTAGTAACACCGGGGAGCTGTTTTTT.

The rearrangement joins TRBV5-6 to TRBJ1-4, with D possibly TRBD1 on 6 matching bases. This CDR3 is built from 16 residues. The V end lost 4 bases, the J end lost 2 bases, and 15 bases lay between the germline ends. Germline CDR1 is SGHDT and CDR2 is YYEEEE. CDR3 residues: CASSEQGLATNEKLFF. In DNA, the CDR3 is TGTGCCAGCAGCGAACAGGGATTAGCGACTAATGAAAAACTGTTTTTT.

V usage is TRBV11-2 and J usage is TRBJ2-5, with TRBD2 as a possible D gene (5 bases). Germline assignment: CDR1 SGHAT and CDR2 FQNNGV. CDR3 length: 13 residues. V was pared by 5 bases and J by 5 bases, with 12 bases between. This CDR3 is CASSPGGPETQYF. The CDR3 coding sequence is TGTGCCAGCAGCCCCGGCGGGCCGGAGACCCAGTACTTC.

The V gene is TRBV7-9, the J gene TRBJ2-4, with D perhaps matching TRBD2 (5 bases). Germline V gene data show CDR1 as SEHNR and CDR2 as FQNEAQ (reference sequence). Between the trimmed V and J ends, which lost 4 bases and 2 bases, there was a span of 12 bases. This CDR3 is 15 amino acids long. The CDR3 DNA follows: TGTGCCAGCAGCTCCTCTGCGGGTCCCAAAAACATTCAGTACTTC. Amino acid sequence: CASSSSAGPKNIQYF.

The rearrangement links TRBV5-4 to TRBJ1-6, with 9 bases matching TRBD1. The CDR3 is 19 amino acids. CDR1 is SGHNT, CDR2 YYREEE, per germline (reference sequence). V lost 0 bases to trimming and J lost 0 bases; unmatched junction nucleotides: 7. Written as DNA, the CDR3 is TGTGCCAGCAGCTTGGGGACAGGGGTATCTAGCTCCTATAATTCACCCCTCCACTTT. Amino acid sequence: CASSLGTGVSSSYNSPLHF. The full variable domain, rest sourced from reference TRBV5-4 and TRBJ1-6, is ETGVTQSPTHLIKTRGQQVTLRCSSQSGHNTVSWYQQALGQGPQFIFQYYREEENGRGNFPPRFSGLQFPNYSSELNVNALELDDSALYLCASSLGTGVSSSYNSPLHFGNGTRLTVT.

This clone was observed a single time. This sequence joins TRBV10-3 and TRBJ1-3, with a tentative D call TRBD1 (6 bases). CDR3 length: 15 residues. Deletions cut 8 bases from V and 0 bases from J, with 14 bases between. Germline-derived CDR1 and CDR2 are ENHRY and SYGVKD. Here the CDR3 reads CAIGVQGFSGNTIYF. The CDR3 nucleotides read TGTGCCATCGGGGTACAGGGATTCTCTGGAAACACCATATATTTT.

This chain connects TRBV5-1 to TRBJ2-5, with TRBD1 matching over 7 bases. The ends lost 4 bases at V and 5 bases at J; junction bases unmatched: 5. CDR1 and CDR2 from the germline V gene are SGHRS and YFSETQ. CDR3 length: 13 amino acids. This CDR3 is CASSTLGGETQYF. CDR3 bases: TGCGCCAGCAGCACGCTAGGGGGCGAGACCCAGTACTTC. Full variable domain (outside the CDR3, taken from reference TRBV5-1 and TRBJ2-5): KAGVTQTPRYLIKTRGQQVTLSCSPISGHRSVSWYQQTPGQGLQFLFEYFSETQRNKGNFPGRFSGRQFSNSRSEMNVSTLELGDSALYLCASSTLGGETQYFGPGTRLLVL.

The rearrangement uses TRBV19 and TRBJ1-2; D gene ambiguous. The CDR3 length is 14 residues. Between the trimmed V and J ends, which lost 1 base and 0 bases, there was a span of 6 bases. Germline V gives CDR1 LNHDA, CDR2 SQIVND (reference sequence). The CDR3, as DNA: TGTGCCAGTAGTATAGGTCCAACTAACTATGGCTACACCTTC. This encodes CASSIGPTNYGYTF.

V usage is TRBV19 and J usage is TRBJ2-5; D call uncertain. Germline lookup yields CDR1 LNHDA and CDR2 SQIVND (reference sequence). V was pared by 5 bases and J by 5 bases, with 9 bases between. This CDR3 contains 12 residues. CDR3 DNA sequence: TGTGCCAGTAGTTTACCACAGGAGACCCAGTACTTC. This translates into CASSLPQETQYF.